This TCR beta chain originates from a study of patients and donors after allogeneic stem cell transplantation. TCRdb processed the RT-PCR reads anew with MiXCR; each CDR3 protein has one entry. The sample has 900,000 to 1,000,000 distinct CDR3 sequences, 18% seen once; the top ten hold around 6%. This CDR3 comprises 18 residues. The junction had 7 bases not matched to a gene; V was cut back by 1 base and J by 0 bases. Germline assignment: CDR1 LGHDT and CDR2 YNNKEL (reference sequence). This clonotype was observed a handful of times. The TCR originated in a human donor who was either an allogeneic HSCT recipient or a stem cell or donor lymphocyte infusion donor (not recorded which). It is not recorded whose cells these are; they may come from a transplant donor. Sequencing input: blood, either unsorted or a sorted T cell fraction (not recorded which). This chain connects TRBV3-1 to TRBJ2-1; 9 bases agree with TRBD2. CDR3 loop: CASSQVGVSGSSYNEQFF. CDR3 in DNA: TGTGCCAGCAGCCAAGTAGGAGTTAGCGGGAGCTCCTACAATGAGCAGTTCTTC.